The 24 T cell receptor beta chains presented below share a single source sample, sequenced in a study of blood T cell repertoires in COVID-19 (TCRdb year 2020). Library preparation employed the immunoSEQ multiplex PCR assay. In TCRdb, the immuneACCESS table is reduced to in-frame sequences with V and J assigned. These tables do not hold every clone; where another copy was compared, an unresolved V gene accounts for under half, and the others remain unexplained. The sample table contains about 320,000 clones; only one count was recorded for roughly 85% of them. The top ten constitute roughly 7% of the sample. The source material was peripheral blood. These receptors were taken from a human donor in a cohort sampled during active COVID-19.

This chain links TRBV5-1 with TRBJ1-1; D may be TRBD1 (6 bases). Deletions cut 4 bases from V and 5 bases from J, with 18 bases between. This CDR3 has 15 amino acids. CDR1 SGHRS and CDR2 YFSETQ come from the germline V gene. Here the CDR3 DNA reads TGCGCCAGCAGCGTCTCTTCGGGGGGCAGTACTGAAGCTTTCTTT. The encoded protein is CASSVSSGGSTEAFF.

This chain links TRBV7-3 with TRBJ2-3; 12 bases fit TRBD2. The trim removed 1 base at V and 2 bases at J, leaving 7 bases unmatched. The germline gives CDR1 SGHTA, CDR2 FQGTGA. The CDR3 runs to 18 residues. CDR3 residues: CASSLRSTSGGNTDTQYF. For the CDR3, the DNA is TGTGCCAGCAGCTTAAGGTCAACTAGCGGGGGGAACACAGATACGCAGTATTTT.

The table lists this clone with a few counts. V usage is TRBV5-6 and J usage is TRBJ2-5; 10 nucleotides agree with TRBD2. The V gene end was trimmed by 0 bases and the J gene end by 14 bases; junction bases not matched to a gene: 10. Germline V gives CDR1 SGHDT, CDR2 YYEEEE. This CDR3 is 14 amino acids long. As DNA, the CDR3 is TGTGCCAGCAGCTTGGGAGCGGGGGGGACGACCAGTTACTTC. This translates into CASSLGAGGTTSYF.

V gene TRBV21-1 combines with J gene TRBJ2-1; TRBD2, as called in the table, went unchecked against the DNA. TRBV21-1 is shown as a pseudogene. CDR3 size: 17 residues. The chain's CDR3 is CASSPSHYTRTYNEQFF. CDR3 in DNA: TGTGCCAGCAGCCCTAGCCATTATACTCGAACCTACAATGAGCAGTTCTTC.

The chain links TRBV27 to TRBJ1-4, with a tentative D call TRBD1 (5 bases). Deletions cut 5 bases from V and 3 bases from J, with 13 bases between. Germline CDR1 is MNHEY and CDR2 is SMNVEV (reference sequence). The CDR3 contains 15 residues. In DNA form, the CDR3 reads TGTGCCAGCAGTAAAGGGGAGGTTCCTAATGAAAAACTGTTTTTT. Its translation: CASSKGEVPNEKLFF. Looking up the rest from reference TRBV27 and TRBJ1-4 gives the full variable domain: EAQVTQNPRYLITVTGKKLTVTCSQNMNHEYMSWYRQDPGLGLRQIYYSMNVEVTDKGDVPEGYKVSRKEKRNFPLILESPSPNQTSLYFCASSKGEVPNEKLFFGSGTQLSVL.

The chain links TRBV3-1 (or the pseudogene TRBV3-2) to TRBJ2-7, with TRBD1 matching over 12 bases. The V gene's germline CDR1 is LGHDT and CDR2 YNNKEL (reference sequence). The CDR3 has 16 amino acids. V lost 4 bases, J lost 6 bases, and 10 bases stayed unmatched. The CDR3 nucleotides are TGTGCCAGCAGCCGTTATGAGGGACAGGGGGCCCTCGAGCAGTACTTC. Its translation is CASSRYEGQGALEQYF.

The V and J genes are TRBV29-1 and TRBJ1-1; no reliable D call. This CDR3 contains 13 residues. The germline V gene encodes CDR1 SQVTM and CDR2 ANQGSEA. V lost 1 base and J 4 bases, leaving 10 bases between the germline ends. CDR3 protein: CSVEAGFGTEAFF. In DNA form, the CDR3 reads TGCAGCGTTGAAGCCGGGTTTGGCACTGAAGCTTTCTTT.

The rearrangement joins TRBV24-1 to TRBJ1-4; unclear D gene. The CDR3 has 17 residues. The germline V and J ends were trimmed by 1 base and 0 bases, with 11 bases remaining between them. Germline CDR1 and CDR2: KGHDR and SFDVKD. CDR3 protein: CATSDFWHRATNEKLFF. The CDR3 region has the DNA TGTGCCACCAGTGATTTCTGGCACCGTGCAACTAATGAAAAACTGTTTTTT.

The V gene is TRBV7-9, the J gene TRBJ1-1, with a possible D match to TRBD1 (6 bases). The V and J ends lost 0 bases and 3 bases respectively, with 11 bases between them. CDR1 and CDR2 from the germline V gene are SEHNR and FQNEAQ (reference sequence). The CDR3 has 15 residues. CDR3 loop: CASSLAGEGDTEAFF. CDR3 in DNA: TGTGCCAGCAGCTTAGCCGGGGAGGGGGACACTGAAGCTTTCTTT.

The chain is built from TRBV6-5 and TRBJ1-5; no reliable D call. This CDR3 is built from 13 residues. V was trimmed by 2 bases and J by 4 bases, leaving 6 bases between them. The germline CDR1 and CDR2 sequences are MNHEY and SVGAGI. The CDR3 region has the DNA TGTGCCAGCAGTTACGGTCAGAATCAGCCCCAGCATTTT. Translated: CASSYGQNQPQHF.

CDR3 sequence reads: CASSDSSTGGGADTQYF. As DNA, the CDR3 is TGTGCCAGCAGTGACTCCTCCACCGGGGGGGGCGCAGATACGCAGTATTTT. The chain employs TRBV6-4 and TRBJ2-3; 8 nucleotides line up with TRBD2. Germline V CDR1 and CDR2: MRHNA, SNTAGT. V trimming: 0 bases; J trimming: 4 bases; junction bases outside the gene matches: 9. The CDR3 is 17 amino acids.

The chain has TRBV9 and TRBJ1-6; a weak D match, TRBD1 (6 bases). The germline V gene encodes CDR1 SGDLS and CDR2 YYNGEE. The CDR3 extends over 15 amino acids. Trimming took off 4 bases at V and 5 bases at J, with 13 bases between the two ends. In DNA form, the CDR3 reads TGTGCCAGCAGCTCACACAGGGCGGATAATTCACCCCTCCACTTT. Protein product: CASSSHRADNSPLHF.

This clone was counted a single time. The V call is TRBV18, the J call TRBJ1-1; 8 positions match TRBD1. CDR3 size: 15 residues. Trimming cost V 3 bases and J 2 bases; bases outside gene matches: 5. Germline CDR1 KGHSH, CDR2 LQKENI. This CDR3 is CASSPRTGFNTEAFF. As DNA, the CDR3 is TGTGCCAGCTCACCCAGGACAGGGTTCAACACTGAAGCTTTCTTT. Full variable domain (missing parts from reference TRBV18 and TRBJ1-1): NAGVMQNPRHLVRRRGQEARLRCSPMKGHSHVYWYRQLPEEGLKFMVYLQKENIIDESGMPKERFSAEFPKEGPSILRIQQVVRGDSAAYFCASSPRTGFNTEAFFGQGTRLTVV.

The chain combines TRBV7-9 with TRBJ1-1; a possible D gene is TRBD1 (6 bases). Germline lookup yields CDR1 SEHNR and CDR2 FQNEAQ (reference sequence). The CDR3 totals 16 residues. The V and J ends lost 2 bases and 5 bases respectively, with 18 bases between them. This CDR3 reads CASSLRVRGLGTEAFF. The CDR3 nucleotides are TGTGCCAGCAGCTTAAGAGTCAGGGGTCTTGGGACTGAAGCTTTCTTT.

This clone turned up a few times. The chain has TRBV12-3 or TRBV12-4 and TRBJ1-1; no firm D call. The V end was cut by 3 bases, the J end by 11 bases, with 16 bases between. CDR3 length: 13 residues. The chain's CDR3 is CASSFESSQAAFF. The CDR3, as DNA: TGTGCCAGCAGTTTTGAATCAAGCCAGGCGGCTTTCTTT.

The V call is TRBV27, the J call TRBJ1-4; D remains ambiguous. Germline loops: CDR1 MNHEY, CDR2 SMNVEV (reference sequence). This CDR3 comprises 14 residues. Trimming removed 2 bases from V and 4 bases from J, with 8 bases in between. The CDR3 nucleotides are TGTGCCAGCAGTTTACGAGGAGGTAATGAAAAACTGTTTTTT. Translation: CASSLRGGNEKLFF.

The chain combines TRBV24-1 with TRBJ1-1; 8 nucleotides agree with TRBD1. With V trimmed by 4 bases and J by 4 bases, 7 bases remained unmatched. Germline lookup yields CDR1 KGHDR and CDR2 SFDVKD. The CDR3 loop spans 15 amino acids. CDR3 region: CATSDAGGSSTEAFF. CDR3 bases: TGTGCCACCAGTGACGCAGGGGGCTCGAGCACTGAAGCTTTCTTT.

V gene TRBV7-9 combines with J gene TRBJ1-5; no clear D. In germline, CDR1 is SEHNR, CDR2 FQNEAQ (reference sequence). The germline V and J ends were trimmed by 2 bases and 4 bases, with 9 bases remaining between them. The CDR3 consists of 14 residues. CDR3 amino acids: CASSLSGWNQPQHF. For the CDR3, the DNA is TGTGCCAGCAGCTTATCCGGGTGGAATCAGCCCCAGCATTTT.

The chain carries TRBV5-8 and TRBJ1-2; 9 bases are a match to TRBD1. V lost 6 bases to trimming and J lost 8 bases; unmatched junction nucleotides: 5. Germline CDR1 reads SGHTS; CDR2 reads YDEGEE. The CDR3 totals 12 residues. The CDR3: CASTWTGVGYTF. CDR3 sequence (DNA): TGTGCCAGCACCTGGACAGGGGTCGGCTACACCTTC.

This rearrangement joins TRBV7-6 to TRBJ2-1, with TRBD2 as a possible D gene (5 bases). Germline loops: CDR1 SGHVS, CDR2 FNYEAQ. There are 17 residues in the CDR3. V was trimmed by 5 bases and J by 0 bases, leaving 17 bases between them. CDR3 DNA sequence: TGTGCCAGCAGCCGAGGAGGAGGCCGGAGCTCCTACAATGAGCAGTTCTTC. Amino acids: CASSRGGGRSSYNEQFF.

This rearrangement joins TRBV3-1 (or the pseudogene TRBV3-2) to TRBJ1-1; D unclear. In germline, CDR1 is LGHDT, CDR2 YNNKEL (reference sequence). The CDR3 spans 12 residues. V shed 7 bases and J shed 1 base, with 7 bases lying between them. DNA of the CDR3: TGTGCCAGCAATTCGCGGAACACTGAAGCTTTCTTT. It encodes CASNSRNTEAFF.

This clone came up a few times. The CDR3 DNA follows: TGTGCCAGCAGCCAAGGGAGAGGTTCGGCCCAGCATTTT. Its translation: CASSQGRGSAQHF. The chain joins TRBV3-1 (or the pseudogene TRBV3-2) to TRBJ1-5, with unresolved D. This CDR3 has 13 amino acids. From germline, CDR1 is LGHDT and CDR2 YNNKEL (reference sequence). Trimming took 1 base from V and 11 from J, leaving 12 bases between them.

V and J are TRBV3-1 (or the pseudogene TRBV3-2) and TRBJ1-5; possible D gene TRBD1, 6 bases. The CDR3 consists of 16 residues. Trimming removed 1 base from V and 0 bases from J, with 10 bases in between. Germline CDR1 LGHDT, CDR2 YNNKEL (reference sequence). The DNA for the CDR3 is TGTGCCAGCAGCCAAGGAGGGGGAAGTAGCAATCAGCCCCAGCATTTT. It codes for CASSQGGGSSNQPQHF.

The chain carries TRBV6-2 or TRBV6-3 and TRBJ2-7; TRBD1 matches 8 bases. The CDR3 spans 15 residues. Germline loops: CDR1 MNHEY, CDR2 SVGEGT. With V trimmed by 2 bases and J by 3 bases, 6 bases remained unmatched. The CDR3 sequence is CASSYGGTGVYEQYF. In DNA form, the CDR3 reads TGTGCCAGCAGTTACGGCGGGACAGGAGTCTACGAGCAGTACTTC.